The text below deals with one TCR beta chain. Its target is not known. This sample is drawn from a study of T cell responses to AZD1222 COVID-19 vaccine. Findings and caveats of the study: The number of AZD1222 recipients seropositive at baseline was only five to seven. Scientists sampled the repertoires only once the peak T cell response had passed.

The method was immunoSEQ multiplex PCR; TCRdb's version includes in-frame clones alone and lacks a portion of them. The sample carries approximately 73,000 clones, about 84% recorded once. This TCR came from an adult in good health. The sample in question was peripheral blood, obtained on day 0 of AZD1222 vaccination.

The CDR3 here is CASGLQRYEQYF. CDR3 nucleotides: TGTGCTAGTGGTTTGCAACGGTATGAGCAGTACTTC. The V gene is TRBV12-5, the J gene TRBJ2-7; D is ambiguous. The CDR3 consists of 12 residues. Trimming removed 2 bases from V and 7 bases from J, with 9 bases in between. Germline-derived CDR1 and CDR2 are LGHNT and FRNRAP.